A single T cell receptor (beta chain) is shown here with its context. The V and J ends lost 8 bases and 1 base respectively, with 18 bases between them. This CDR3 has 15 residues. CDR1 is SGHTA, CDR2 FQGTGA, per germline. This record belongs to a study of regulatory T cells in long-lasting Graves disease. The TCR beta library used iRepertoire HTBI primers with Arm-PCR amplification of CDR3. As processed by the authors: About 60 TRBV and approximately 13 TRBJ segments were identified across samples. TCRdb used MiXCR to reprocess the multiplex PCR reads, holding one entry per CDR3 protein. What appears here as the V and J calls and clone size reflects TCRdb's work, not the paper's. The data show 350,000 to 450,000 distinct CDR3 sequences, less than 30% seen once. Sample time point: persistent/refractory GD, antithyroid drugs over 5 years with positive TRAb. PBMCs were the source of the RNA used for TCR sequencing. Roughly 10 milliliters of peripheral blood were taken and placed in EDTA tubes.

The chain is built from TRBV7-3 and TRBJ2-7; possibly TRBD1 for D (6 bases). The receptor was isolated from a woman aged 40 to 50 with Graves disease. This sample comprised peripheral blood mononuclear cells (PBMCs), obtained when the disease was refractory, from a patient treated with antithyroid drugs. The CDR3 here is CASGIPGQTSYEQYF. The CDR3 region has the DNA TGTGCCAGCGGCATACCGGGACAAACTTCCTACGAGCAGTACTTC. The full variable domain, with the rest looked up from reference TRBV7-3 and TRBJ2-7, is GAGVSQTPSNKVTEKGKYVELRCDPISGHTALYWYRQSLGQGPEFLIYFQGTGAADDSGLPNDRFFAVRPEGSVSTLKIQRTERGDSAVYLCASGIPGQTSYEQYFGPGTRLTVT.